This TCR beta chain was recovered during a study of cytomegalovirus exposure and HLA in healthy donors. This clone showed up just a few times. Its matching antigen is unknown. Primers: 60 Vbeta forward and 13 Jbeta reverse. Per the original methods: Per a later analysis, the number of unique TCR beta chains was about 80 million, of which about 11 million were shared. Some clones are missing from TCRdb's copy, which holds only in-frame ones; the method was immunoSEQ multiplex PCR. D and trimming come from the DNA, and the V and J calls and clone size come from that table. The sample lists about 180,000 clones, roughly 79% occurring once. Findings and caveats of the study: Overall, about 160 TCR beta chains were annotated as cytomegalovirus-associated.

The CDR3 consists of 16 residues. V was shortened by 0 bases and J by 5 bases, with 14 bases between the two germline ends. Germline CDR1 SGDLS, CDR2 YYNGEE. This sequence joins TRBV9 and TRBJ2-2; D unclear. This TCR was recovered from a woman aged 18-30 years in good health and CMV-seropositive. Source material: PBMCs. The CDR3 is CASSVEARPETGELFF. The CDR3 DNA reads TGTGCCAGCAGCGTAGAGGCTAGGCCGGAGACCGGGGAGCTGTTTTTT.